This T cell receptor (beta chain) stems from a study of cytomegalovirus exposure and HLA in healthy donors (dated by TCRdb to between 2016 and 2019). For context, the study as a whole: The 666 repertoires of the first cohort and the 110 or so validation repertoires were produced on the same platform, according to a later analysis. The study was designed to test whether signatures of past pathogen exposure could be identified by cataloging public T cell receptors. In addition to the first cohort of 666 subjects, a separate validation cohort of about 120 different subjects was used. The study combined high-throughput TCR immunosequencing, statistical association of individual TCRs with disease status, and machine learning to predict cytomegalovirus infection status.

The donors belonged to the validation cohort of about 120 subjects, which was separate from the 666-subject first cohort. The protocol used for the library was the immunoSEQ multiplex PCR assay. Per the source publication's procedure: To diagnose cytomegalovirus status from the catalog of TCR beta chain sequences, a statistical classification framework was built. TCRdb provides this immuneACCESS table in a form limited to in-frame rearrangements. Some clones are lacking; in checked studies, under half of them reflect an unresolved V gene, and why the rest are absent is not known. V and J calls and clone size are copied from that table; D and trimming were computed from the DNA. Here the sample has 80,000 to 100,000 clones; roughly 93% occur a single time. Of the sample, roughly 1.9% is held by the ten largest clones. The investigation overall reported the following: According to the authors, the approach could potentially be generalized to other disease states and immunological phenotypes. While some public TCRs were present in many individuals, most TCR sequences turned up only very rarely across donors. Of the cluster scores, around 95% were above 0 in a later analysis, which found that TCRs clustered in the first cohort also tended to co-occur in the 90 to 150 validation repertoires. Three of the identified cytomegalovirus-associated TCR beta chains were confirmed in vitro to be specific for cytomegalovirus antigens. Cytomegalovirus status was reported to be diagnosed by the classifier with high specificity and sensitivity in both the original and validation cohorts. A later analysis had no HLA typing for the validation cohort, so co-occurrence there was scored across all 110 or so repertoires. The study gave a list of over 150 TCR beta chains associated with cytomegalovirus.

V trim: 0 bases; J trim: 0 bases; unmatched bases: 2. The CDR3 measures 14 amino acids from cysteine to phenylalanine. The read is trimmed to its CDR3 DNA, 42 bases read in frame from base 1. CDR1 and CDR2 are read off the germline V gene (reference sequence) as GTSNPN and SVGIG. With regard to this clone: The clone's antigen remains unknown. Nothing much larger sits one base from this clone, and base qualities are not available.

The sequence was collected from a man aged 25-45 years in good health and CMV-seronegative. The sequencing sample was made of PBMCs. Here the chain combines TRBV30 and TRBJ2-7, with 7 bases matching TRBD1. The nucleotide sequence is TGTGCCTGGAGTGTTGACAGGGACTCCTACGAGCAGTACTTC. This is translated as CAWSVDRDSYEQYF. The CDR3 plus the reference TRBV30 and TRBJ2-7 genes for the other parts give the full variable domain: SQTIHQWPATLVQPVGSPLSLECTVEGTSNPNLYWYRQAAGRGLQLLFYSVGIGQISSEVPQNLSASRPQDRQFILSSKKLLLSDSGFYLCAWSVDRDSYEQYFGPGTRLTVT.